This TCR beta chain was identified during a study of shared clonotypes between healthy human individuals. Whole-study findings and limits: What limited the represented genetic and exposure-history diversity was the small number of donors. Naive subsets generally had larger estimated richness than memory subsets.

Clones were sequenced by immunoSEQ multiplex PCR, and TCRdb holds only the in-frame ones, with some missing. The sample contains 300,000 or so clones, around 74% of which appear only once. Into CD45RA+ naive and CD45RA-negative memory subsets, the CD4+ cells were split. This clone was recorded at least ten times. What it binds is not known. The ends lost 0 bases at V and 7 bases at J; junction bases unmatched: 19. The CDR3 is made up of 20 amino acids. The V gene's germline CDR1 is MNHEY and CDR2 SMNVEV (reference sequence). This receptor was obtained from a man in his thirties or forties in good health. The source material was memory CD4+ T cells sorted from blood. As to subset: CD45RA-negative fraction. The chain links TRBV27 to TRBJ2-7; 12 bases fit TRBD1. The CDR3, as DNA: TGTGCCAGCAGTTTATCGGGGACAGGGGGCACAAATTACCTACGAAAGGAGCAGTACTTC. This encodes CASSLSGTGGTNYLRKEQYF.